What follows are 28 T cell receptor beta chains derived from one specimen sequenced in a study of CD8+ T cells in alopecia areata. Extracted RNA was reverse transcribed, and the resulting cDNA served as sequencing template. Libraries were prepared by immunoSEQ multiplex PCR; TCRdb keeps only in-frame clonotypes and omits some of them. Here the sample spans 170,000 or so clones, 40% to 65% being singletons. The treatment denotes: oral pan-JAK inhibitor, 5-10 mg twice daily. Sequenced material: CD8+ T cells sorted from blood, taken at week 24, from a patient treated with tofacitinib. The receptors were gathered from a human donor with alopecia areata.

The V gene is TRBV25-1, the J gene TRBJ2-5, with 11 nucleotides matching TRBD1. The junction had 2 bases not matched to a gene; V was cut back by 2 bases and J by 3 bases. The CDR3 contains 15 residues. The germline gives CDR1 MGHDK, CDR2 SYGVNS. CDR3 bases: TGTGCCAGCAGTGAACGGACAGGGGGCAAAGAGACCCAGTACTTC. Translating it yields CASSERTGGKETQYF.

This rearrangement joins TRBV30 to TRBJ2-4, with D possibly called TRBD1 or TRBD2 (5 bases each). This CDR3 contains 14 residues. Trimming took 8 bases from V and 0 from J, leaving 14 bases between them. Germline V gives CDR1 GTSNPN, CDR2 SVGIG (reference sequence). The CDR3 spells CALGVIQAKNIQYF. Written as DNA, the CDR3 is TGTGCCCTGGGGGTCATCCAAGCCAAAAACATTCAGTACTTC.

This chain connects TRBV30 to TRBJ2-7, with 9 bases that match TRBD2. With 2 bases clipped from V and 0 bases from J, the junction kept 5 bases outside the gene matches. Germline V CDR1 and CDR2: GTSNPN, SVGIG (reference sequence). This CDR3 has 15 amino acids. CDR3 in amino acids: CAWSWGSGSSYEQYF. The CDR3, as DNA: TGTGCCTGGAGTTGGGGTAGCGGGAGCTCCTACGAGCAGTACTTC.

The V and J genes are TRBV29-1 and TRBJ1-2; the D gene is possibly TRBD1 (6 bases). The germline V and J ends were trimmed by 1 base and 1 base, with 10 bases remaining between them. Germline V gene sequence: CDR1 SQVTM, CDR2 ANQGSEA. The CDR3 has 14 residues. The CDR3 DNA reads as TGCAGCGTTGAAGGGACAGATCGTAACTATGGCTACACCTTC. This encodes CSVEGTDRNYGYTF.

V is TRBV29-1 and J is TRBJ2-1, with D possibly matching TRBD1 (6 bases). Germline V gives CDR1 SQVTM, CDR2 ANQGSEA. V shed 3 bases and J shed 7 bases, with 16 bases lying between them. The length of the CDR3 is 14 residues. The CDR3 DNA reads TGCAGCGTTGACGCTGACCCGAGGGGGAATGAGCAGTTCTTC. This sequence encodes CSVDADPRGNEQFF.

The chain carries TRBV11-2 and TRBJ2-3; no definite D call. The ends were cut back, 5 bases at V and 6 bases at J, with 9 bases in the middle. Germline V gene lookup returns CDR1 SGHAT and CDR2 FQNNGV. CDR3 size: 12 residues. DNA of the CDR3: TGTGCCAGCAGCCGCCCCGGGGATACGCAGTATTTT. Protein: CASSRPGDTQYF.

The rearrangement links TRBV7-6 to TRBJ1-6; a possible D gene is TRBD1 (6 bases). The ends were cut back, 1 base at V and 10 bases at J, with 14 bases in the middle. This CDR3 is built from 15 residues. CDR1 is SGHVS and CDR2 is FNYEAQ in the germline V gene. The CDR3 here is CASSLDSGALSPLHF. The CDR3 nucleotides read TGTGCCAGCAGCTTAGATTCAGGGGCCCTCTCACCCCTCCACTTT.

The chain recombines TRBV6-6 with TRBJ1-1, with 7 nucleotides matching TRBD1. The CDR3 has 15 residues. The V gene end was trimmed by 6 bases and the J gene end by 0 bases; junction bases not matched to a gene: 7. Looked up from germline, CDR1 is MNHNY and CDR2 is SVGAGI (reference sequence). CDR3 residues: CASRDDRVMNTEAFF. In DNA form, the CDR3 reads TGTGCCAGCAGGGACGACAGGGTGATGAACACTGAAGCTTTCTTT.

The chain is built from TRBV5-4 and TRBJ2-7; D remains ambiguous. With 2 bases removed from V and 5 bases from J, the gap between germline ends came to 11 bases. The CDR3 has 13 amino acids. Germline lookup yields CDR1 SGHNT and CDR2 YYREEE (reference sequence). CDR3 nucleotides: TGTGCCAGCAGCTTCCAGGTTTTGGACGAGCAGTACTTC. Amino acids: CASSFQVLDEQYF.

This clone was observed a handful of times. Here the CDR3 DNA reads TGTGCCATCACCGAGGGACACAACACTGAAGCTTTCTTT. Translation gives CAITEGHNTEAFF. The chain links TRBV10-3 to TRBJ1-1; the D gene is possibly TRBD1 (6 bases). V was clipped by 7 bases and J by 2 bases, with 11 bases between them. Per germline, CDR1 ENHRY and CDR2 SYGVKD. The CDR3 spans 13 residues.

This clone showed up just a few times. The rearrangement joins TRBV5-6 to TRBJ2-3; 10 nucleotides align to TRBD2. The CDR3 spans 15 residues. The ends lost 0 bases at V and 6 bases at J; junction bases unmatched: 4. Germline lookup yields CDR1 SGHDT and CDR2 YYEEEE. The DNA of the CDR3 is TGTGCCAGCAGCTTGGAGCGGGGGGGCCGCGATACGCAGTATTTT. This gives the protein CASSLERGGRDTQYF. Full variable domain (remainder filled in from reference TRBV5-6 and TRBJ2-3): DAGVTQSPTHLIKTRGQQVTLRCSPKSGHDTVSWYQQALGQGPQFIFQYYEEEERQRGNFPDRFSGHQFPNYSSELNVNALLLGDSALYLCASSLERGGRDTQYFGPGTRLTVL.

The J gene is TRBJ1-1, the V gene TRBV4-3; D might be TRBD1 (6 bases). This CDR3 has 13 residues. The germline gives CDR1 LGHNA, CDR2 YSLEER. With 4 bases removed from V and 3 bases from J, the gap between germline ends came to 9 bases. CDR3 in DNA: TGCGCCAGCAGCCTCACAGGGTACACTGAAGCTTTCTTT. Its translation: CASSLTGYTEAFF.

In DNA, the CDR3 is TGTGCCTGCAGGACAGGGAAATACGAGCAGTACTTC. It is translated as CACRTGKYEQYF. V is TRBV30 and J is TRBJ2-5, with 8 bases identical to TRBD1. The end of the DNA aligns better with TRBJ2-7, so the J call may be wrong. The CDR3 extends over 12 amino acids. In germline, CDR1 is GTSNPN, CDR2 SVGIG (reference sequence).

This clone showed up just a few times. The chain has TRBV6-6 and TRBJ1-5, with D possibly TRBD1 on 5 matching bases. This CDR3 is 14 amino acids long. V lost 5 bases and J 1 base, leaving 9 bases between the germline ends. Germline V lookup: CDR1 MNHNY, CDR2 SVGAGI (reference sequence). The CDR3 loop reads CASSSGGSNQPQHF. The CDR3 DNA is TGTGCCAGCAGTAGTGGGGGAAGCAATCAGCCCCAGCATTTT.

The chain joins TRBV7-6 to TRBJ2-5; 8 bases are a match to TRBD2. With V trimmed by 5 bases and J by 2 bases, 4 bases remained unmatched. The CDR3 length is 14 residues. Germline-derived CDR1 and CDR2 are SGHVS and FNYEAQ. For the CDR3, the DNA is TGTGCCAGCAGCATAACGGGGGGGCAAGAGACCCAGTACTTC. Translation: CASSITGGQETQYF.

The chain combines TRBV2 with TRBJ1-2, with TRBD1 matching over 9 bases. The ends lost 6 bases at V and 8 bases at J; junction bases unmatched: 10. CDR3 length equals 14 residues. CDR1 SNHLY and CDR2 FYNNEI come from the germline V gene. CDR3 loop: CASSPRDREGGYTF. The CDR3 DNA follows: TGTGCCAGCAGCCCCCGGGACAGGGAGGGAGGCTACACCTTC.

This clone was detected a few times. The genes are TRBV4-3 and TRBJ2-1; 7 positions match TRBD2. Trimming took 0 bases from V and 6 from J; bases not matched to a gene: 5. The CDR3 contains 15 residues. CDR1 is LGHNA, CDR2 YSLEER, per germline. CDR3 DNA: TGCGCCAGCAGCCAAGACACGGGGGGTTTCAATGAGCAGTTCTTC. Encoded protein: CASSQDTGGFNEQFF.

The J gene is TRBJ1-2, the V gene TRBV7-9, with a tentative D call TRBD1 (5 bases). This CDR3 contains 15 residues. Per germline, CDR1 SEHNR and CDR2 FQNEAQ (reference sequence). Trimming cost V 5 bases and J 4 bases, with 17 bases left between them. CDR3 nucleotides: TGTGCCAGCAGCCCACCGGGACCGAATATCTATGGCTACACCTTC. It yields the protein CASSPPGPNIYGYTF.

The rearrangement links TRBV30 to TRBJ2-7; D gene ambiguous. The CDR3 has 17 amino acids. From germline, CDR1 is GTSNPN and CDR2 SVGIG (reference sequence). V gave up 1 base and J gave up 2 bases, with 21 bases separating them. The CDR3 nucleotides read TGTGCCTGGAGTGAGTTCGGGTTAAACTTAGCCCCCTACGAGCAGTACTTC. As protein: CAWSEFGLNLAPYEQYF.

V usage is TRBV5-6 and J usage is TRBJ1-2; D is undetermined. The germline gives CDR1 SGHDT, CDR2 YYEEEE. The CDR3 loop spans 11 amino acids. Trimming left V 0 bases short and J 9 bases short, with 6 bases between. DNA for the CDR3: TGTGCCAGCAGCTTGGTTTTGAGCTACACCTTC. This codes for CASSLVLSYTF. Full variable domain (remainder filled in from reference TRBV5-6 and TRBJ1-2): DAGVTQSPTHLIKTRGQQVTLRCSPKSGHDTVSWYQQALGQGPQFIFQYYEEEERQRGNFPDRFSGHQFPNYSSELNVNALLLGDSALYLCASSLVLSYTFGSGTRLTVV.

This clone was observed a handful of times. This chain links TRBV7-2 with TRBJ2-1; no firm D call. The CDR3 has 11 amino acids. V was pared by 1 base and J by 10 bases, with 5 bases between. Per germline, CDR1 SGHTA and CDR2 FQGNSA. CDR3 nucleotide sequence: TGTGCCAGCAGCTTAGGAGTGGAGCAGTTCTTC. Its protein is CASSLGVEQFF.

This clone was observed a few times. Other DNA sequences in this specimen translate into the identical CDR3. The chain uses TRBV5-1 and TRBJ1-5, with TRBD1 as a possible D gene (6 bases). V was pared by 0 bases and J by 2 bases, with 6 bases between. Germline assignment: CDR1 SGHRS and CDR2 YFSETQ. The CDR3 sequence is 14 residues long. The CDR3 DNA is TGCGCCAGCAGCTTGGAGGGGGGCAATCAGCCCCAGCATTTT. Translation gives CASSLEGGNQPQHF.

The V call is TRBV9, the J call TRBJ2-3, with unresolved D. The CDR3 covers 14 residues. V lost 0 bases and J lost 6, with 11 bases in between. Germline CDR1 SGDLS, CDR2 YYNGEE. CDR3 protein: CASSVGPSYDTQYF. CDR3 sequence (DNA): TGTGCCAGCAGCGTAGGGCCCTCCTATGATACGCAGTATTTT.

The V call is TRBV6-1, the J call TRBJ1-5; D not certain. This CDR3 has 14 amino acids. Germline CDR1 MNHNS, CDR2 SASEGT. Trimming stripped 1 base from V and 8 bases from J, with 12 bases between. The CDR3 spells CASSEVIRPEPQHF. The CDR3 DNA reads as TGTGCCAGCAGTGAAGTCATCCGACCGGAGCCCCAGCATTTT.

This clone has only a few counts. The rearrangement uses TRBV6-1 and TRBJ2-5; D is ambiguous. This CDR3 is built from 8 residues. Between the trimmed V and J ends, which lost 7 bases and 12 bases, there was a span of 6 bases. CDR1 is MNHNS, CDR2 SASEGT, per germline. The CDR3 loop reads CASTQKYF. For the CDR3, the DNA is TGTGCCAGCACCCAAAAGTACTTC.

This chain uses TRBV16 with TRBJ1-2; D unclear. Trimming took 4 bases from V and 2 from J, leaving 8 bases between them. This CDR3 contains 13 residues. The germline CDR1 and CDR2 sequences are KGHSY and FQNENV. CDR3: CASSLVTNYGYTF. CDR3 sequence (DNA): TGTGCCAGCAGCCTAGTGACCAACTATGGCTACACCTTC.

The chain couples TRBV6-5 to TRBJ1-2, with D possibly being TRBD1 (5 bases). V lost 6 bases and J 8 bases, leaving 16 bases between the germline ends. Looked up from germline, CDR1 is MNHEY and CDR2 is SVGAGI. The CDR3 has 13 amino acids. CDR3 DNA sequence: TGTGCCAGCAGGATCGAAGGTGGGGGGGGCTACACCTTC. It is translated as CASRIEGGGGYTF.

This rearrangement joins TRBV7-2 to TRBJ2-7, with D possibly being TRBD1 (6 bases). In germline, CDR1 is SGHTA, CDR2 FQGNSA. The CDR3 totals 16 residues. The V end lost 5 bases, the J end lost 0 bases, and 17 bases lay between the germline ends. For the CDR3, the DNA is TGTGCCAGCAGCCCCACCCGCCAGGGGTCCTCCTACGAGCAGTACTTC. Encoded protein: CASSPTRQGSSYEQYF. The whole variable domain, filled in from reference TRBV7-2 and TRBJ2-7, reads GAGVSQSPSNKVTEKGKDVELRCDPISGHTALYWYRQSLGQGLEFLIYFQGNSAPDKSGLPSDRFSAERTGGSVSTLTIQRTQQEDSAVYLCASSPTRQGSSYEQYFGPGTRLTVT.